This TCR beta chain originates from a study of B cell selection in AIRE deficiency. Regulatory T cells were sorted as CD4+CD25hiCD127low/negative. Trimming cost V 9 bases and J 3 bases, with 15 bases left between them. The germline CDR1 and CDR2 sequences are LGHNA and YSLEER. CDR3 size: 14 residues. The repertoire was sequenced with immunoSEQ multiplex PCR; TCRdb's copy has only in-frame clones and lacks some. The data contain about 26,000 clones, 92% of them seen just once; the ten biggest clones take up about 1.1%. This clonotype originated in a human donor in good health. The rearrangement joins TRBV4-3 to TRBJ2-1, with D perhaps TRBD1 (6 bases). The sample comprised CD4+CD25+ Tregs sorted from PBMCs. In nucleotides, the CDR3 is TGCGCCAGTAAACCCGGGACAAACTACAATGAGCAGTTCTTC. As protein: CASKPGTNYNEQFF.